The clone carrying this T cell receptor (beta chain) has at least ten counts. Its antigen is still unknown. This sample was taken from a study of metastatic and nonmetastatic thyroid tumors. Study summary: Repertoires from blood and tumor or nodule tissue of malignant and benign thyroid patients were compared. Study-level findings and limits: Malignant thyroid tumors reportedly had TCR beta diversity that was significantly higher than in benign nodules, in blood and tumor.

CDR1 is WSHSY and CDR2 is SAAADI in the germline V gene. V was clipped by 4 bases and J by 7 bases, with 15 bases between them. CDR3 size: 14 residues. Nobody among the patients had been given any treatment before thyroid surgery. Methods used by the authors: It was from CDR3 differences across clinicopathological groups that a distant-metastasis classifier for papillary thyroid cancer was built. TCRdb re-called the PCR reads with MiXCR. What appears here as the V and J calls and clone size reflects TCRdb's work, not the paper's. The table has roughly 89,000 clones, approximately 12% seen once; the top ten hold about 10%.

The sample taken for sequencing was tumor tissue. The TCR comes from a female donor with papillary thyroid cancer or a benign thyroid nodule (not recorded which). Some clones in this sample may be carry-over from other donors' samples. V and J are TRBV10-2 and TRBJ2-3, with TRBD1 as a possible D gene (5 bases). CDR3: CASSVGQPPNTQYF. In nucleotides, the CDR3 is TGCGCCAGCAGTGTGGGGCAACCTCCGAATACGCAGTATTTT.